This TCR beta chain was sequenced for a study of response to subunit inactivated influenza vaccine. Broader study findings: Each seasonal flu vaccination may recruit only limited new T cells, authors suggested.

A single record per CDR3 protein comes from TCRdb applying MiXCR to the RT-PCR reads. The sample shows hundreds of thousands of distinct CDR3 sequences, 18% of them seen only once. The CDR3 is 15 amino acids. J was trimmed by 3 bases and V by 5 bases; bases with no gene match: 5. Germline V gene sequence: CDR1 SEHNR, CDR2 FQNEAQ (reference sequence). A note on this clonotype: The antigen is unknown.

This receptor was identified in a man aged 45 to 65 who received an inactivated influenza vaccine. Sequencing was performed on PBMCs from blood, taken more than 4 days after vaccination. The chain uses TRBV7-9 and TRBJ2-1; 9 bases map to TRBD2. Here the CDR3 reads CASSTSGYLYNEQFF. CDR3 coding DNA: TGTGCCAGCAGCACTAGCGGGTACCTCTACAATGAGCAGTTCTTC.